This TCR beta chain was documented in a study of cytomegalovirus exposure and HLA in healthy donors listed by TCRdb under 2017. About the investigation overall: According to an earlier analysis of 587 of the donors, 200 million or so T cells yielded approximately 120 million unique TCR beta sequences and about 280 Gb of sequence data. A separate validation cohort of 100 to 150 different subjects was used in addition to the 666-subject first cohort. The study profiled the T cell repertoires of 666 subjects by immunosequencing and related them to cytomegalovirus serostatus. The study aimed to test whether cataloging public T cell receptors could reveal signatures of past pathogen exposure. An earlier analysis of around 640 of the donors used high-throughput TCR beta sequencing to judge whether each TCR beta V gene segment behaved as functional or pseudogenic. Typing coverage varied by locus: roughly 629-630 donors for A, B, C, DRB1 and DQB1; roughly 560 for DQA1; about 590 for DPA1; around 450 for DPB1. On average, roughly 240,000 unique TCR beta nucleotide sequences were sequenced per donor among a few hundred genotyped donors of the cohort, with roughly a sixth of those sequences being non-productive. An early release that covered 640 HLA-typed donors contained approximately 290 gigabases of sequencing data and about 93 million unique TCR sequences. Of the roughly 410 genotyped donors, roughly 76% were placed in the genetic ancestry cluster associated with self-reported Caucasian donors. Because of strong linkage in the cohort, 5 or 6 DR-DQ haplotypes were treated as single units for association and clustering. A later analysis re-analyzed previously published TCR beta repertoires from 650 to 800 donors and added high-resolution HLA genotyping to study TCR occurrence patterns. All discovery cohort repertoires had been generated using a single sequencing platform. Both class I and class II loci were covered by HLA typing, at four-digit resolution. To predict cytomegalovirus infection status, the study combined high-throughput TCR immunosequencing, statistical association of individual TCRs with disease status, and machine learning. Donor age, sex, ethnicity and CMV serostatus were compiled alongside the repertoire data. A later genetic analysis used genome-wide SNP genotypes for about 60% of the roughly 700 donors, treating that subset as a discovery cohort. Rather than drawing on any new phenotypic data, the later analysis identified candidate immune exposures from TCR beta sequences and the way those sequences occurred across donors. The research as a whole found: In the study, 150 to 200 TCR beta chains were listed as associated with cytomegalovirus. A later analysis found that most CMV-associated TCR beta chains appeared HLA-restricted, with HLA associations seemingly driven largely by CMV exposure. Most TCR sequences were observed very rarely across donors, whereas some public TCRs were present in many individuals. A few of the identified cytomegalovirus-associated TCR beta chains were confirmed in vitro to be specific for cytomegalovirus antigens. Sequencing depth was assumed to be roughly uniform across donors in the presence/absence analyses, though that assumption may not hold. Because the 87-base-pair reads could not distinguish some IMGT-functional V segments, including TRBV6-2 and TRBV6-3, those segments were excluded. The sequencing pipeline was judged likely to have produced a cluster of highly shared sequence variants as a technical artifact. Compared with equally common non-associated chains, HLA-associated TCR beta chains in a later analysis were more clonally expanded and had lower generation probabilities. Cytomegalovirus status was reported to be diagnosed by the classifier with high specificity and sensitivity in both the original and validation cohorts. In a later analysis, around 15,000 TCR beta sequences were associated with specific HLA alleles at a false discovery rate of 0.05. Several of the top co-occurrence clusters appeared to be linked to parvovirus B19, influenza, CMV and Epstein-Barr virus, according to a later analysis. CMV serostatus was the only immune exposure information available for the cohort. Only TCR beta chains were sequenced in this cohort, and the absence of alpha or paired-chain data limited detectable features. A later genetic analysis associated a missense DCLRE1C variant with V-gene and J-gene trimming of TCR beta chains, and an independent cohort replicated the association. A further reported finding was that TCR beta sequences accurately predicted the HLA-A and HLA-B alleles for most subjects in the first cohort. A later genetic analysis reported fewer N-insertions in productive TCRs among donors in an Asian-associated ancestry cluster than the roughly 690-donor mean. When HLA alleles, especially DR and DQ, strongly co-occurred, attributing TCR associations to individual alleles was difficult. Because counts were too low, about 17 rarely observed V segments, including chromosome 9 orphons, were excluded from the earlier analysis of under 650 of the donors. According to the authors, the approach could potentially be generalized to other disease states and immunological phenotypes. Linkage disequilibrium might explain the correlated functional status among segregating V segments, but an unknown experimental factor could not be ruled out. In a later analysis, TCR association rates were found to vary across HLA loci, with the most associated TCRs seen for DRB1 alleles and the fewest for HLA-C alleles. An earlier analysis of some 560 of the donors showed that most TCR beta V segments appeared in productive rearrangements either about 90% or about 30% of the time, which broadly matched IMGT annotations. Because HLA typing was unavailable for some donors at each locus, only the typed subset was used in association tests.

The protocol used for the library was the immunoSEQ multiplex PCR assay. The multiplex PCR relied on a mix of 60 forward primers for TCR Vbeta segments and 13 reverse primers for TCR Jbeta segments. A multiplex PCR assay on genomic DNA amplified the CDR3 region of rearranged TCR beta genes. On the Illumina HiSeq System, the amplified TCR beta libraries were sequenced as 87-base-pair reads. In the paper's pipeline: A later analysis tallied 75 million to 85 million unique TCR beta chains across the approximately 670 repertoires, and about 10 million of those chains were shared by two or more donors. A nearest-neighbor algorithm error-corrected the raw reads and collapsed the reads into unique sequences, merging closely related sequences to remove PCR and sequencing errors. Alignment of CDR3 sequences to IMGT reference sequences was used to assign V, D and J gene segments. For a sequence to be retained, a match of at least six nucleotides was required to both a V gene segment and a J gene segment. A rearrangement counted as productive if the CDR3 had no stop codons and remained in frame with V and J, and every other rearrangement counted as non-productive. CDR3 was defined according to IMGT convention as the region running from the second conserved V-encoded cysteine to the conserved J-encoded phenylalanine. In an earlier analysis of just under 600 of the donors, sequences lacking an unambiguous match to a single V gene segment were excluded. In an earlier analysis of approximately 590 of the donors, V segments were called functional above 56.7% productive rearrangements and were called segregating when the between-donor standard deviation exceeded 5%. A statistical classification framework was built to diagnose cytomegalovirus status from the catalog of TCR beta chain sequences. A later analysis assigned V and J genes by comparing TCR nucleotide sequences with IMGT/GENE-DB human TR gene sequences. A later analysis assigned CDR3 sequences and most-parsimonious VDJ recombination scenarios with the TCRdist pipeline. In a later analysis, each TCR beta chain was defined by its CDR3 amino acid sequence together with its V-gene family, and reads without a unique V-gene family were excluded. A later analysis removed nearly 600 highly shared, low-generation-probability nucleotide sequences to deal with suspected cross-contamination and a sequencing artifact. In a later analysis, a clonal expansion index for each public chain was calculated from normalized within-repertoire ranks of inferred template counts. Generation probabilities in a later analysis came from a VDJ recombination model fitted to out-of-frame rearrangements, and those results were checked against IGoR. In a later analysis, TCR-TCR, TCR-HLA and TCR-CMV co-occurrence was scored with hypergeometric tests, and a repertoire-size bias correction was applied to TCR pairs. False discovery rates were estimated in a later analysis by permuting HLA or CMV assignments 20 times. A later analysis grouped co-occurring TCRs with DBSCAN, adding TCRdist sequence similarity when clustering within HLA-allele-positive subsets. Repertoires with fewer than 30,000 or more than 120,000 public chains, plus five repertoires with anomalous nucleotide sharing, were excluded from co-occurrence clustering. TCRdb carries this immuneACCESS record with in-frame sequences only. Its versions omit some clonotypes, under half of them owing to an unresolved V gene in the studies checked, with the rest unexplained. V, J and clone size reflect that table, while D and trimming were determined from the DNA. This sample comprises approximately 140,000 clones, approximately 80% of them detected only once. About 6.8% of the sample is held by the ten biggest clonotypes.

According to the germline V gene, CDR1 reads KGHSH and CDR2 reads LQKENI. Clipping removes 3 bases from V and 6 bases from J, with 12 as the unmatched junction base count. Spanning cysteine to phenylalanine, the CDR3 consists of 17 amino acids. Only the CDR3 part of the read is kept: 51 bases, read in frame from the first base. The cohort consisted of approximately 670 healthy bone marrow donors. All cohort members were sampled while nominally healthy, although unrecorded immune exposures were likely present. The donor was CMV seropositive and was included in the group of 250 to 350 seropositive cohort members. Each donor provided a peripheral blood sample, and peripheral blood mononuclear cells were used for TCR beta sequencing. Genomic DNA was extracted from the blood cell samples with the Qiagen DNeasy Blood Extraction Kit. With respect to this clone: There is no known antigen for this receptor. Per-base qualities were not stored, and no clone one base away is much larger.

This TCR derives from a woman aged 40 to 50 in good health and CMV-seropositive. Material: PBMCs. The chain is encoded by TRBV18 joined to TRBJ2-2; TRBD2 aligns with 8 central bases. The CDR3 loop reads CASSPRPSGLQAGELFF. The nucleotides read TGTGCCAGCTCACCGCGACCTAGCGGGCTACAGGCCGGGGAGCTGTTTTTT.